The 16 T cell receptor beta chains given below trace back to one sample, sequenced in a study of quantifying T cell responses using KT2 cells. Study in general: Reverse transcription used primers in the TCR alpha and beta constant regions.

Each cDNA got a UMI-containing oligo ligated at its 3' end. The first PCR ran approximately 4 cycles with an equimolar RC1.1 and RC1.2 beta primer mix. TCRdb re-derived calls from the UMI-ligation and nested PCR reads in MiXCR, one entry per CDR3 protein. This table has 45,000 to 65,000 distinct CDR3 sequences, around an eighth appearing once. The source material was PBMCs spiked with cells of the T cell clone KT2. The origin of the receptors is a human donor.

To note about this clonotype: This may stem from a read error, because a much larger clone lies one nucleotide away. J is TRBJ2-5 and V is TRBV15; the D gene is possibly TRBD2 (7 bases). Germline-derived CDR1 and CDR2 are LNHNV and YYDKDF (reference sequence). V lost 2 bases and J 5 bases, leaving 15 bases between the germline ends. CDR3 length equals 15 residues. This CDR3 reads CATSRKGGFPETQYF. CDR3 bases: TGTGCCACCAGCAGAAAGGGGGGGTTTCCGGAGACCCAGTACTTC.

Only a few counts were recorded for this clonotype. The genes are TRBV5-1 and TRBJ1-6, with 7 bases that match TRBD1. The CDR3 runs 15 residues. CDR1 and CDR2 (germline): SGHRS, YFSETQ. The trim removed 4 bases at V and 10 bases at J, leaving 11 bases unmatched. The CDR3 bases are TGCGCCAGCAGCAGGCAGGGGGTCGGGGAATCACCCCTCCACTTT. As protein: CASSRQGVGESPLHF.

V usage is TRBV6-1 and J usage is TRBJ2-7; 8 bases fit TRBD2. Per germline, CDR1 MNHNS and CDR2 SASEGT. This CDR3 region has 15 residues. Trimming cost V 2 bases and J 7 bases; bases outside gene matches: 10. Here the CDR3 reads CASSERTSGGAEQYF. The DNA for the CDR3 is TGTGCCAGCAGTGAAAGAACTAGCGGCGGGGCGGAGCAGTACTTC.

This clonotype was seen many times. V and J are TRBV5-1 and TRBJ2-7; possibly TRBD1 for D (5 bases). Trimming left V 0 bases short and J 7 bases short, with 11 bases between. CDR1 SGHRS and CDR2 YFSETQ come from the germline V gene. This CDR3 spans 13 amino acids. The CDR3 region has the DNA TGCGCCAGCAGCTTGGGACTGAAGGGGGAGCAGTACTTC. Amino acid sequence: CASSLGLKGEQYF.

Points on this clonotype: Being one base from a much bigger clone, this may be a read error. In nucleotides, the CDR3 is TGTGCCACCAGTGATTGGCGGGGATACGAGCAGTACTTC. Residues: CATSDWRGYEQYF. This chain uses TRBV24-1 with TRBJ2-7, with D possibly TRBD2 on 6 matching bases. CDR3 length: 13 residues. The germline V gene has CDR1 KGHDR and CDR2 SFDVKD. Trimming stripped 2 bases from V and 4 bases from J, with 8 bases between.

This clonotype was found a few times. The chain recombines TRBV15 with TRBJ2-1; 12 nucleotides match TRBD2. CDR1 and CDR2 from the germline V gene are LNHNV and YYDKDF (reference sequence). This CDR3 spans 17 amino acids. With 0 bases clipped from V and 12 bases from J, the junction kept 12 bases outside the gene matches. The CDR3 region is CATSRDLGTSGRLGQFF. DNA for the CDR3: TGTGCCACCAGCAGAGATTTGGGGACTAGCGGGCGCCTTGGGCAGTTCTTC.

V usage is TRBV20-1 and J usage is TRBJ2-3, with 12 nucleotides matching TRBD2. Germline V gene data show CDR1 as DFQATT and CDR2 as SNEGSKA (reference sequence). The CDR3 spans 18 residues. J lost 5 bases, V lost 0 bases, and 12 bases had no gene match. This chain's CDR3 is CSARDLAGGPWGVDTQYF. CDR3 DNA: TGCAGTGCTAGAGACCTAGCGGGAGGGCCATGGGGCGTAGATACGCAGTATTTT.

This clonotype was recorded a few times. V usage is TRBV5-1 and J usage is TRBJ2-5; TRBD2 aligns across 11 bases. V lost 2 bases, J lost 1 base, and 4 bases stayed unmatched. Germline CDR1 and CDR2: SGHRS and YFSETQ. The CDR3 runs to 16 residues. As DNA, the CDR3 is TGCGCCAGCAGCTTAGCCGGGACTAGCGGCCAAGAGACCCAGTACTTC. It yields the protein CASSLAGTSGQETQYF.

The J gene is TRBJ2-7, the V gene TRBV6-5; the match to TRBD1 covers 8 bases. Trimming removed 2 bases from V and 5 bases from J; junction bases left unmatched: 8. The germline V gene has CDR1 MNHEY and CDR2 SVGAGI. CDR3 length: 15 residues. The DNA of the CDR3 is TGTGCCAGCAGTTACCCTGGACAGGGAATCCACGAGCAGTACTTC. Its protein product is CASSYPGQGIHEQYF.

This clonotype was detected only a few times. The chain links TRBV7-9 to TRBJ1-2; 7 bases align to TRBD1. Germline V gives CDR1 SEHNR, CDR2 FQNEAQ (reference sequence). This CDR3 comprises 15 residues. The V segment lost 9 bases and the J segment 2 bases; nucleotides outside the gene matches: 12. The DNA of the CDR3 is TGTGCCAGTGCCCTTTTCGGGACAGAGAACTATGGCTACACCTTC. Translating gives CASALFGTENYGYTF.

This clonotype occurred many times. The J gene is TRBJ1-1, the V gene TRBV4-3; 7 bases align to TRBD1. The CDR3 totals 15 residues. V gave up 3 bases and J gave up 1 base; unmatched junction bases: 5. CDR1 is LGHNA, CDR2 YSLEER, per germline. Here the CDR3 DNA reads TGCGCCAGCAGCCACAGACAGGGAGAGAACACTGAAGCTTTCTTT. As protein: CASSHRQGENTEAFF.

This chain links TRBV6-4 with TRBJ2-3, with D perhaps TRBD2 (5 bases). The V end was cut by 3 bases, the J end by 2 bases, with 6 bases between. In germline, CDR1 is MRHNA, CDR2 SNTAGT. This CDR3 spans 13 amino acids. The CDR3 sequence: CASSEEVTDTQYF. CDR3 nucleotide sequence: TGTGCCAGCAGTGAGGAGGTCACAGATACGCAGTATTTT.

This clonotype was picked up a small number of times. Here the CDR3 reads CAWSVRRSVSGNTIYF. The DNA of the CDR3 is TGTGCCTGGAGTGTACGCAGGTCCGTCTCTGGAAACACCATATATTTT. The chain has TRBV30 and TRBJ1-3; D is unclear. The CDR3 contains 16 residues. The germline V and J ends were trimmed by 0 bases and 0 bases, with 12 bases remaining between them. Germline V gene data show CDR1 as GTSNPN and CDR2 as SVGIG (reference sequence).

This clonotype was observed a handful of times. The CDR3 region is CATSRTPKVYEQYF. The DNA for the CDR3 is TGTGCCACCAGCAGGACACCGAAAGTCTACGAGCAGTACTTC. The chain has TRBV15 and TRBJ2-7, with D unclear. In germline, CDR1 is LNHNV, CDR2 YYDKDF (reference sequence). This CDR3 is 14 amino acids long. V lost 3 bases to trimming and J lost 3 bases, with 12 bases between them.

This clonotype has just a few counts. The chain is built from TRBV3-1 and TRBJ2-7, with TRBD2 identical over 7 bases. CDR1 is LGHDT and CDR2 is YNNKEL in the germline V gene (reference sequence). This CDR3 comprises 15 residues. V gave up 0 bases and J gave up 0 bases; unmatched junction bases: 2. DNA for the CDR3: TGTGCCAGCAGCCAAGAGGGGGGGAGCTCCTACGAGCAGTACTTC. Translated, it gives CASSQEGGSSYEQYF.

V usage is TRBV28 and J usage is TRBJ2-6; D is ambiguous. Trimming took 6 bases from V and 2 from J, leaving 11 bases between them. The CDR3 contains 15 residues. Germline V gives CDR1 MDHEN, CDR2 SYDVKM. CDR3 loop: CASSLLIPGANVLTF. In nucleotides, the CDR3 is TGTGCCAGCAGCTTACTTATTCCTGGGGCCAACGTCCTGACTTTC.